In its sample, the clone carrying this T cell receptor (beta chain) was seen once. TCRdb recomputed calls from the 5' RACE reads with MiXCR, one row per CDR3 protein. This sample has 500,000 to 600,000 distinct CDR3 sequences, with roughly a fifth found just once. The record originates from a study of identical twins. This CDR3 has 15 amino acids. The junction had 6 bases not matched to a gene; V was cut back by 3 bases and J by 2 bases. CDR1 LGHDT and CDR2 YNNKEL come from the germline V gene (reference sequence). These data are also associated with another study on T cells expressing NK-cell markers.

The TCR comes from a woman under 30 in good health. Sequenced input: CD4+ T cells sorted from blood. The rearrangement links TRBV3-1 to TRBJ2-7; 8 bases agree with TRBD1. DNA for the CDR3: TGTGCCAGCAGCCACACAGGGGGACCAACCTACGAGCAGTACTTC. Its protein is CASSHTGGPTYEQYF.